This paragraph covers one T cell receptor (beta chain) sequence. A read error may produce the germline difference seen at one junction end. The data stem from a study of blood T cell repertoires in COVID-19. Study in general: Samples representing acute and convalescent COVID-19 were sourced from the United States, Italy and Spain. PBMCs, B-cell-depleted T cells, or T cells provided the cDNA or gDNA that made up the material.

Germline V gene data show CDR1 as SSHAT and CDR2 as FNYEAQ (reference sequence). CDR3 size: 15 residues. Per the study methods: Reference gene primer amplification yielded estimated nucleated cell counts. Repertoires were generated with immunoSEQ multiplex PCR, while TCRdb's copy carries only in-frame clones and drops some. V, J and clone size were drawn from that table, and D and trimming were deduced from the DNA. Among 150,000 to 200,000 clones listed, approximately 90% were seen once. The V and J genes are TRBV7-7 and TRBJ2-1; 11 bases align to TRBD2. This sequence originates from a man aged 45-60 years with acute or convalescent COVID-19. Sequencing was carried out using peripheral blood. The chain's CDR3 is CASSPGLAAYNEQFF. CDR3 sequence (DNA): TGTGCTAGCAGCCCGGGACTAGCGGCCTACAATGAGCAGTTCTTC. The variable domain in full, with the rest retrieved from reference TRBV7-7 and TRBJ2-1, is GAGVSQSPRYKVTKRGQDVTLRCDPISSHATLYWYQQALGQGPEFLTYFNYEAQPDKSGLPSDRFSAERPEGSISTLTIQRTEQRDSAMYRCASSPGLAAYNEQFFGPGTRLTVL.